These 15 T cell receptor beta chains were all obtained from the same sample, sequenced in a study of blood T cell repertoires in COVID-19. Generated by immunoSEQ multiplex PCR, the TCRdb table keeps only in-frame clones and is missing some. The sample shows some 180,000 clones, approximately 80% of them seen only once. Sequencing input: PBMCs or T cells enriched from blood (not recorded which). Every receptor here comes from a man aged 55 to 69 who had been exposed to COVID-19.

The rearrangement links TRBV27 to TRBJ2-6; D gene ambiguous. The ends were cut back, 3 bases at V and 0 bases at J, with 6 bases in the middle. The CDR3 extends over 15 amino acids. Germline V lookup: CDR1 MNHEY, CDR2 SMNVEV (reference sequence). CDR3 sequence (DNA): TGTGCCAGCAGTTTGTCTCCCTCTGGGGCCAACGTCCTGACTTTC. Translated: CASSLSPSGANVLTF.

In this sample, this clone turned up a few times. The chain carries TRBV19 and TRBJ2-2, with D possibly matching TRBD1 (5 bases). This CDR3 comprises 14 residues. The V gene lost 5 bases and the J gene lost 7 bases, with 14 bases spanning the gap. Per germline, CDR1 LNHDA and CDR2 SQIVND (reference sequence). The CDR3: CASSHTGSGGELFF. CDR3 nucleotides: TGTGCCAGTAGTCATACAGGTAGTGGCGGGGAGCTGTTTTTT. The entire variable domain, with the rest obtained from reference TRBV19 and TRBJ2-2, is as follows: DGGITQSPKYLFRKEGQNVTLSCEQNLNHDAMYWYRQDPGQGLRLIYYSQIVNDFQKGDIAEGYSVSREKKESFPLTVTSAQKNPTAFYLCASSHTGSGGELFFGEGSRLTVL.

The V call is TRBV5-1, the J call TRBJ2-5; 10 positions agree with TRBD2. The CDR3 has 16 amino acids. The V segment lost 1 base and the J segment 2 bases; nucleotides outside the gene matches: 5. In germline, CDR1 is SGHRS, CDR2 YFSETQ. The CDR3 loop is CASSLQASGSQETQYF. The CDR3 DNA reads as TGCGCCAGCAGCTTGCAGGCTAGCGGGAGTCAAGAGACCCAGTACTTC.

The chain has TRBV2 and TRBJ1-2; tentatively, D is TRBD1 (5 bases). The V gene's germline CDR1 is SNHLY and CDR2 FYNNEI. This CDR3 has 12 residues. The ends were cut back, 6 bases at V and 4 bases at J, with 9 bases in the middle. CDR3 loop: CASRAGTYGYTF. In nucleotides, the CDR3 is TGTGCCAGCAGGGCGGGGACCTATGGCTACACCTTC.

A note on this clone: In the same sample, other DNA sequences code for this CDR3. This chain links TRBV5-1 with TRBJ2-2; TRBD1 agrees at 7 bases. The CDR3 has 14 amino acids. The trim removed 2 bases at V and 4 bases at J, leaving 2 bases unmatched. Germline V lookup: CDR1 SGHRS, CDR2 YFSETQ. CDR3 nucleotides: TGCGCCAGCAGCTTACAGGGGTTCACCGGGGAGCTGTTTTTT. Its protein product is CASSLQGFTGELFF.

The chain employs TRBV6-2 or TRBV6-3 and TRBJ1-1, with a tentative D call TRBD1 (5 bases). The CDR3 consists of 17 residues. From germline, CDR1 is MNHEY and CDR2 SVGEGT. Trimming took 0 bases from V and 8 from J, leaving 22 bases between them. The CDR3, as DNA: TGTGCCAGCAGTTACTCGATTCTGTTATCAGGGCTACCCGAAGCTTTCTTT. Encoded protein: CASSYSILLSGLPEAFF.

V usage is TRBV4-3 and J usage is TRBJ2-1, with D possibly being TRBD2 (8 bases). The V gene's germline CDR1 is LGHNA and CDR2 YSLEER. The CDR3 contains 17 residues. Trimming left V 4 bases short and J 4 bases short, with 20 bases between. The CDR3 is CASSPGGGGQNYNEQFF. DNA for the CDR3: TGCGCCAGCAGCCCGGGAGGGGGCGGGCAGAATTACAATGAGCAGTTCTTC.

Only a few counts were recorded for this clone. The chain has TRBV6-5 and TRBJ2-2; possible D gene TRBD2, 5 bases. CDR1 MNHEY and CDR2 SVGAGI come from the germline V gene. The CDR3 is 14 amino acids. The germline V and J ends were trimmed by 11 bases and 1 base, with 14 bases remaining between them. CDR3 nucleotides: TGTGCCGGGCAGAGGGCAGGGAACACCGGGGAGCTGTTTTTT. Its protein is CAGQRAGNTGELFF.

This rearrangement joins TRBV2 to TRBJ2-5; 7 positions match TRBD1. Germline V gene sequence: CDR1 SNHLY, CDR2 FYNNEI. V lost 9 bases, J lost 4 bases, and 8 bases stayed unmatched. This CDR3 region has 13 residues. The CDR3 spells CASRLSGGETQYF. The CDR3 DNA reads as TGTGCCAGTCGCCTTTCAGGGGGAGAGACCCAGTACTTC. Full variable domain (remainder filled in from reference TRBV2 and TRBJ2-5): EPEVTQTPSHQVTQMGQEVILRCVPISNHLYFYWYRQILGQKVEFLVSFYNNEISEKSEIFDDQFSVERPDGSNFTLKIRSTKLEDSAMYFCASRLSGGETQYFGPGTRLLVL.

The chain employs TRBV7-8 and TRBJ2-7, with D possibly matching TRBD1 (5 bases). The CDR3 covers 15 residues. CDR1 SGHVS and CDR2 FQNEAQ come from the germline V gene. V was trimmed by 3 bases and J by 4 bases, leaving 16 bases between them. In DNA, the CDR3 is TGTGCCAGCAGCTTGACCCCTCAGACAGATTACGAGCAGTACTTC. Translation: CASSLTPQTDYEQYF.

The rearrangement joins TRBV19 to TRBJ2-5; D is possibly TRBD1 (5 bases). The germline V gene encodes CDR1 LNHDA and CDR2 SQIVND (reference sequence). V lost 6 bases and J lost 2, with 19 bases in between. The length of the CDR3 is 16 residues. CDR3 in DNA: TGTGCCAGTAGCCCCACCTCCCGGACACGACAAGAGACCCAGTACTTC. Translating gives CASSPTSRTRQETQYF.

The rearrangement links TRBV27 to TRBJ2-3; TRBD2 matches at 10 bases. The V and J ends lost 3 bases and 4 bases, in that order; junction bases with no gene match: 7. The CDR3 sequence is 16 residues long. In germline, CDR1 is MNHEY, CDR2 SMNVEV (reference sequence). This chain's CDR3 is CASSLASGSWPDTQYF. CDR3 nucleotides: TGTGCCAGCAGTTTGGCTAGCGGGAGTTGGCCAGATACGCAGTATTTT.

This chain uses TRBV12-5 with TRBJ2-1, with D tentatively TRBD2 (6 bases). This CDR3 region has 17 residues. The germline V gene encodes CDR1 LGHNT and CDR2 FRNRAP. The V and J ends lost 0 bases and 0 bases respectively, with 12 bases between them. The CDR3 DNA reads TGTGCTAGTGGTTTGGTCCCAGCTAGCGTCTCCTACAATGAGCAGTTCTTC. Protein product: CASGLVPASVSYNEQFF.

Only one count was recorded for this clone. The chain recombines TRBV19 with TRBJ2-3; 15 positions agree with TRBD2. Trimming cost V 5 bases and J 2 bases; bases outside gene matches: 5. CDR3 length: 17 amino acids. Germline CDR1 and CDR2: LNHDA and SQIVND (reference sequence). The CDR3 is CASSGGLAGGFTDTQYF. The CDR3 DNA follows: TGTGCCAGTAGTGGGGGACTAGCGGGGGGCTTCACAGATACGCAGTATTTT.

The gene calls are TRBV19 and TRBJ1-5; D remains unclear. The CDR3 runs to 14 residues. Germline assignment: CDR1 LNHDA and CDR2 SQIVND (reference sequence). Trimming stripped 1 base from V and 2 bases from J, with 6 bases between. CDR3 amino acids: CASSIGSGNQPQHF. For the CDR3, the DNA is TGTGCCAGTAGTATAGGGAGCGGCAATCAGCCCCAGCATTTT.